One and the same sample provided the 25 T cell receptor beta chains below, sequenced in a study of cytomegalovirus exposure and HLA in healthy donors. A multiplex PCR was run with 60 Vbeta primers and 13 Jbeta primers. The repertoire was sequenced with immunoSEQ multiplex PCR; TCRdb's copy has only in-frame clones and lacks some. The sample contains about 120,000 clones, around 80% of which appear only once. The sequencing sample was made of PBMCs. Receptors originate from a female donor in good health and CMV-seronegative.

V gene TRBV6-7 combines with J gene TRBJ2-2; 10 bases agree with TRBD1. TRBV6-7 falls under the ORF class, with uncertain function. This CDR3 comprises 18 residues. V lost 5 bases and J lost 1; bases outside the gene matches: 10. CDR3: CASSAALTGGRNTGELFF. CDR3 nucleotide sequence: TGTGCCAGCAGTGCAGCTCTGACAGGGGGCCGGAACACCGGGGAGCTGTTTTTT.

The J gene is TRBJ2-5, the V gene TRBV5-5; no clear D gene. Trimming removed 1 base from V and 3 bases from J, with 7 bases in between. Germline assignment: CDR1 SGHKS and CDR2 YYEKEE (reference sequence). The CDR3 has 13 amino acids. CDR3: CASSLSPEETQYF. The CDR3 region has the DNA TGTGCCAGCAGCTTGTCGCCAGAAGAGACCCAGTACTTC.

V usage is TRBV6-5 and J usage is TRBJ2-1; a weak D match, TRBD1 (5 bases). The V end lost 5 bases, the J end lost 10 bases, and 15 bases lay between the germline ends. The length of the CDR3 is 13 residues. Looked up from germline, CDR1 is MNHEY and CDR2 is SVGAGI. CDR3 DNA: TGTGCCAGCAGTGTGACACCAGGACAAGAGCAGTTCTTC. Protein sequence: CASSVTPGQEQFF.

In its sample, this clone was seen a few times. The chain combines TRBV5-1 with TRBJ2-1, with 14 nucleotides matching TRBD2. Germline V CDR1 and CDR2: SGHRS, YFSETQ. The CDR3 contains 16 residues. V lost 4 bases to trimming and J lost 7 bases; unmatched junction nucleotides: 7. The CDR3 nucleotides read TGCGCCAGCAGCGGACGGACTAGCGGGGGGCAAAATGAGCAGTTCTTC. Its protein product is CASSGRTSGGQNEQFF. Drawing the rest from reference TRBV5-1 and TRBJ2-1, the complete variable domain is KAGVTQTPRYLIKTRGQQVTLSCSPISGHRSVSWYQQTPGQGLQFLFEYFSETQRNKGNFPGRFSGRQFSNSRSEMNVSTLELGDSALYLCASSGRTSGGQNEQFFGPGTRLTVL.

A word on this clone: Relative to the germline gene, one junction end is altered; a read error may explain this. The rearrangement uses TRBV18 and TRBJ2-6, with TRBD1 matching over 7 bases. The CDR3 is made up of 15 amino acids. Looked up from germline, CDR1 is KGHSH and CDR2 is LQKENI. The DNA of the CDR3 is TGTGCCAGCTCACCAAGGGGGCGAGTGGCCAACGGCCTGACTTTC. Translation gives CASSPRGRVANGLTF.

CDR3: CASSQDTRANTEAFF. The DNA of the CDR3 is TGTGCCAGCAGCCAAGATACGAGGGCCAACACTGAAGCTTTCTTT. The chain carries TRBV4-2 and TRBJ1-1; D uncertain. Trimming removed 0 bases at V and 2 bases at J, with 10 bases between. Germline V gene lookup returns CDR1 LGHNA and CDR2 YNFKEQ. The length of the CDR3 is 15 residues.

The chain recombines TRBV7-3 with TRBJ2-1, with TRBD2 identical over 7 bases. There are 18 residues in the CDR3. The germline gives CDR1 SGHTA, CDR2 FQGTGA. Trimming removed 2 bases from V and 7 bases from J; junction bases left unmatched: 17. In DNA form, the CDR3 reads TGTGCCAGCAGCTTATCCTCGGGCGGGAGTTGGGGTCGGAATGAGCAGTTCTTC. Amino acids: CASSLSSGGSWGRNEQFF. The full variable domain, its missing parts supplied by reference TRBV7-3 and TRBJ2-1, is GAGVSQTPSNKVTEKGKYVELRCDPISGHTALYWYRQSLGQGPEFLIYFQGTGAADDSGLPNDRFFAVRPEGSVSTLKIQRTERGDSAVYLCASSLSSGGSWGRNEQFFGPGTRLTVL.

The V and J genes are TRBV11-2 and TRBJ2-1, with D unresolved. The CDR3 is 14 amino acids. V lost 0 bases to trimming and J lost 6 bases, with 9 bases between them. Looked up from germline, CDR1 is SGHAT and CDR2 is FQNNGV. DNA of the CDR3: TGTGCCAGCAGCTTAGATCTCTGGCTCAATGAGCAGTTCTTC. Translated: CASSLDLWLNEQFF.

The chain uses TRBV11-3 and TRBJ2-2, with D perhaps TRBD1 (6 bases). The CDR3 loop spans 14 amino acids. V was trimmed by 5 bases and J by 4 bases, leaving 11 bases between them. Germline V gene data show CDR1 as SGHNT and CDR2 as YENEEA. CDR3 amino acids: CASSPRTVTGELFF. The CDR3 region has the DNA TGTGCCAGCAGCCCTCGGACAGTCACCGGGGAGCTGTTTTTT.

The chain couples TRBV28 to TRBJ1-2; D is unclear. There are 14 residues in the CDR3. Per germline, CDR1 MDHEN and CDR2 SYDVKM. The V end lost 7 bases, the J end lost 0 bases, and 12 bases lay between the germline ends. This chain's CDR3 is CASIKLSTNYGYTF. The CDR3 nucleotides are TGTGCCAGCATTAAACTATCCACTAACTATGGCTACACCTTC.

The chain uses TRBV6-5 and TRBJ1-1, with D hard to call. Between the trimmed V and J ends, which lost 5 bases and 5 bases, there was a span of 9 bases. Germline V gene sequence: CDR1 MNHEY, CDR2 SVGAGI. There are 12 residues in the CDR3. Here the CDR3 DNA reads TGTGCCAGCAGTCGGCGGTGGACTGAAGCTTTCTTT. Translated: CASSRRWTEAFF.

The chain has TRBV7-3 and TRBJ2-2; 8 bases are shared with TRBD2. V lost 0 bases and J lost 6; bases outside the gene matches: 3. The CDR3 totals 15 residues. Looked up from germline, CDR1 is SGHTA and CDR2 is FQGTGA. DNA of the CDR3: TGTGCCAGCAGCTTAACTTCTAGCGGGCCCGGGGAGCTGTTTTTT. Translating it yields CASSLTSSGPGELFF.

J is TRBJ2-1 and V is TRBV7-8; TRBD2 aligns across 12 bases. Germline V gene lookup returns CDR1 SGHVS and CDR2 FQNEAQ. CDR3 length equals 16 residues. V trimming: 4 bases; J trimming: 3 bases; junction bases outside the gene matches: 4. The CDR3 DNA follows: TGTGCCAGCAGCTCGGGGGGACTAGCGGGCTACAATGAGCAGTTCTTC. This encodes CASSSGGLAGYNEQFF.

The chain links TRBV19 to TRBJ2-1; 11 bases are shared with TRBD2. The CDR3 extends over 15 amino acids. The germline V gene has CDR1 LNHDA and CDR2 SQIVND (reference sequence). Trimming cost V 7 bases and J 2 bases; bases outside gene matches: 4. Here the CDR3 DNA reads TGTGCCAGTACCAAGGGACTAGCGGCCTACAATGAGCAGTTCTTC. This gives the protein CASTKGLAAYNEQFF.

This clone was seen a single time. The CDR3 DNA sequence: TGTGCCAGCAGCTTTCCCAGCGGGAGCTTTAGTGAGCAGTTCTTC. Translating gives CASSFPSGSFSEQFF. The chain employs TRBV7-2 and TRBJ2-1, with 8 positions matching TRBD2. The J segment lost 9 bases and the V segment lost 3 bases, leaving 10 bases of the junction unmatched. The CDR3 runs to 15 residues. The germline CDR1 and CDR2 sequences are SGHTA and FQGNSA.

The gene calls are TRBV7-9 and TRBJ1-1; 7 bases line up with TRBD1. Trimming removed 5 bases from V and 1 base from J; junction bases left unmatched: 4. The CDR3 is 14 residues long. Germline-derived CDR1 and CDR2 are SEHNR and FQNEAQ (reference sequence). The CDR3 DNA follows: TGTGCCAGCAGCATCCGGGACAGGAACACTGAAGCTTTCTTT. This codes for CASSIRDRNTEAFF.

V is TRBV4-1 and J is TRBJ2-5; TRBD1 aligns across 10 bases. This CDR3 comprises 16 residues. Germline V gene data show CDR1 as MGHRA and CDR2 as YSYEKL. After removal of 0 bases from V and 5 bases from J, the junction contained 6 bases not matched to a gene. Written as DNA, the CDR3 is TGCGCCAGCAGCCAAGATGGGACAGGGGTTGGCGAGACCCAGTACTTC. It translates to CASSQDGTGVGETQYF.

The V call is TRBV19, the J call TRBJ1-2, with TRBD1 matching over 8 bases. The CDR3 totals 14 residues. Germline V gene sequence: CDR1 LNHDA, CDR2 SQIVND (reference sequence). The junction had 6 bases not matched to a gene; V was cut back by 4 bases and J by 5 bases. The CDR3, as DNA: TGTGCCAGTAGTACAGGGGGCATGCCATATGGCTACACCTTC. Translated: CASSTGGMPYGYTF.

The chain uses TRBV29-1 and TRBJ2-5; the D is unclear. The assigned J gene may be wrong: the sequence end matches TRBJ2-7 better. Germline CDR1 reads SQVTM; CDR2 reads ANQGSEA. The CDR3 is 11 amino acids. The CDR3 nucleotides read TGCAGCGGGCATGACTCCTACGAGCAGTACTTC. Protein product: CSGHDSYEQYF.

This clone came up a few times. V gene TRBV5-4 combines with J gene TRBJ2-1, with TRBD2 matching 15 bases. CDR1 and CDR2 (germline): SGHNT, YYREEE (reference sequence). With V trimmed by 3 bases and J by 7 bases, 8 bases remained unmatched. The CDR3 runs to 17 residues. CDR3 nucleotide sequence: TGTGCCAGCAGCTCATACGGGACTAGCGGGAGGAATAATGAGCAGTTCTTC. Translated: CASSSYGTSGRNNEQFF. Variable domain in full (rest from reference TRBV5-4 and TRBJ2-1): ETGVTQSPTHLIKTRGQQVTLRCSSQSGHNTVSWYQQALGQGPQFIFQYYREEENGRGNFPPRFSGLQFPNYSSELNVNALELDDSALYLCASSSYGTSGRNNEQFFGPGTRLTVL.

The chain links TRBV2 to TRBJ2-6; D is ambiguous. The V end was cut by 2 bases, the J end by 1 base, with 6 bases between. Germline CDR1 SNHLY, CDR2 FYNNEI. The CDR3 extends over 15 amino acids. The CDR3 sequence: CASSETVSGANVLTF. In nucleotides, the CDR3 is TGTGCCAGCAGTGAAACTGTTTCTGGGGCCAACGTCCTGACTTTC.

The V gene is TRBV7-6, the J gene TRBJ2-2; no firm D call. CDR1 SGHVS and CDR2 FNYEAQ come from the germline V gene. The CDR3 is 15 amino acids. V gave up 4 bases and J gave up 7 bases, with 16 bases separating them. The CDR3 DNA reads TGTGCCAGCAGCTCCAACCCTAACCTCGGCGGGGAGCTGTTTTTT. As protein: CASSSNPNLGGELFF. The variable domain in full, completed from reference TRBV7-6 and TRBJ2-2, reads GAGVSQSPRYKVTKRGQDVALRCDPISGHVSLYWYRQALGQGPEFLTYFNYEAQQDKSGLPNDRFSAERPEGSISTLTIQRTEQRDSAMYRCASSSNPNLGGELFFGEGSRLTVL.

The CDR3 sequence: CAWSGPGTSVQETQYF. The CDR3 region has the DNA TGTGCCTGGAGCGGGCCGGGGACTAGCGTTCAAGAGACCCAGTACTTC. The chain recombines TRBV30 with TRBJ2-5; TRBD2 matches at 10 bases. Germline lookup yields CDR1 GTSNPN and CDR2 SVGIG (reference sequence). V trimming: 3 bases; J trimming: 2 bases; junction bases outside the gene matches: 9. This CDR3 has 16 residues.

CDR3 region: CASTETEDSLPEAFF. CDR3 DNA sequence: TGCGCCAGCACTGAAACCGAGGACAGTTTACCTGAAGCTTTCTTT. The chain is built from TRBV23-1 and TRBJ1-1, with D possibly being TRBD1 (6 bases). TRBV23-1 is an ORF, and what it does is uncertain. Trimming stripped 7 bases from V and 6 bases from J, with 21 bases between. This CDR3 contains 15 residues.

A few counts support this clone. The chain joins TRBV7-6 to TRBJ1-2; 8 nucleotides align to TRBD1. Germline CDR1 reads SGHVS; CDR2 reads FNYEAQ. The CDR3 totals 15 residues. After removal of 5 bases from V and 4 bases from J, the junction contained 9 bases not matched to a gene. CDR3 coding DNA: TGTGCCAGCAGCCGTGGAACAGGGGGATCCTATGGCTACACCTTC. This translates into CASSRGTGGSYGYTF. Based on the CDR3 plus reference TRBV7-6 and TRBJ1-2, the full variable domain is GAGVSQSPRYKVTKRGQDVALRCDPISGHVSLYWYRQALGQGPEFLTYFNYEAQQDKSGLPNDRFSAERPEGSISTLTIQRTEQRDSAMYRCASSRGTGGSYGYTFGSGTRLTVV.